A single sample is the source of the 26 T cell receptor beta chains below, sequenced in a study of regulatory T cells in long-lasting Graves disease. Assembly of TCR beta libraries relied on iRepertoire HTBI primers together with Arm-PCR of CDR3 regions. Using its own MiXCR run on the multiplex PCR reads, TCRdb lists one record per CDR3 protein. The repertoire holds about 460,000 distinct CDR3 sequences, with approximately 23% as singletons. Time point of the sample: persistent/refractory GD, antithyroid drugs over 5 years with positive TRAb. The TCR library was prepared using RNA isolated from PBMCs. Sample: peripheral blood mononuclear cells (PBMCs), taken when the disease was refractory, from a patient treated with antithyroid drugs. These receptors came from a female donor with Graves disease.

Concerning this clonotype: It is likely a read error, because the conserved phenylalanine at the end of the CDR3 is missing. This chain connects TRBV2 to TRBJ1-6; 10 bases are a match to TRBD1. The ends lost 6 bases at V and 2 bases at J; junction bases unmatched: 1. This CDR3 has 15 residues. Per the germline V gene, CDR1 is SNHLY and CDR2 is FYNNEI. The CDR3, as DNA: TGTGCCAGCAGAGGGACAGGGGCCTATAATTCACCCCTCCACCTT. Translation: CASRGTGAYNSPLHL.

The chain carries TRBV5-6 and TRBJ1-6; D is ambiguous. The length of the CDR3 is 14 residues. The V gene's germline CDR1 is SGHDT and CDR2 YYEEEE. The V end was cut by 4 bases, the J end by 7 bases, with 12 bases between. CDR3 in DNA: TGTGCCAGCAGCCTGGAACAGACAAATTCACCCCTCCACTTT. Translating it yields CASSLEQTNSPLHF.

This clonotype appeared many times. J is TRBJ2-2 and V is TRBV2; D is unclear. Germline lookup yields CDR1 SNHLY and CDR2 FYNNEI. CDR3 length: 14 amino acids. V lost 4 bases and J 2 bases, leaving 8 bases between the germline ends. Written as DNA, the CDR3 is TGTGCCAGCAGTGTGGGGTTAAACACCGGGGAGCTGTTTTTT. Translated, it gives CASSVGLNTGELFF.

The chain is built from TRBV3-1 and TRBJ2-7; D call uncertain. Germline CDR1 is LGHDT and CDR2 is YNNKEL (reference sequence). The germline V and J ends were trimmed by 2 bases and 2 bases, with 7 bases remaining between them. This CDR3 is built from 13 residues. As DNA, the CDR3 is TGTGCCAGCAGCCAATATCCGGCCTACGAGCAGTACTTC. As protein: CASSQYPAYEQYF.

This clonotype has only a few counts. The V and J genes are TRBV7-2 and TRBJ2-2, with unresolved D. The CDR3 loop spans 13 amino acids. V lost 4 bases to trimming and J lost 6 bases, with 9 bases between them. CDR1 and CDR2 (germline): SGHTA, FQGNSA. CDR3 DNA sequence: TGTGCCAGCAGCTCAAACACGGCCGGGGAGCTGTTTTTT. Its protein product is CASSSNTAGELFF.

The chain uses TRBV7-2 and TRBJ2-3; weak D call: TRBD2 (5 bases). CDR1 is SGHTA and CDR2 is FQGNSA in the germline V gene. The CDR3 has 14 residues. V lost 1 base, J lost 1 base, and 6 bases lay in between. The CDR3 is CASSLDGGTDTQYF. DNA for the CDR3: TGTGCCAGCAGCTTAGACGGGGGCACAGATACGCAGTATTTT.

There are many counts of this clonotype. The V and J genes are TRBV28 and TRBJ1-5, with D possibly TRBD1 on 5 matching bases. V lost 4 bases to trimming and J lost 6 bases, with 10 bases between them. Germline V gene data show CDR1 as MDHEN and CDR2 as SYDVKM. This CDR3 is built from 13 residues. CDR3 protein: CASSWAGSQPQHF. The CDR3 DNA follows: TGTGCCAGCAGTTGGGCAGGGAGTCAGCCCCAGCATTTT.

This clonotype was counted a few times. The gene calls are TRBV6-1 and TRBJ1-3, with TRBD1 as a possible D gene (5 bases). Germline lookup yields CDR1 MNHNS and CDR2 SASEGT. The length of the CDR3 is 12 residues. V lost 6 bases and J lost 8, with 11 bases in between. CDR3 sequence (DNA): TGTGCCAGCAGGGCCAGGGAAGACACCATATATTTT. It yields the protein CASRAREDTIYF.

This clonotype was seen many times. The genes are TRBV6-1 and TRBJ1-1; 10 bases align to TRBD1. From germline, CDR1 is MNHNS and CDR2 SASEGT. CDR3 length: 14 amino acids. J was trimmed by 5 bases and V by 5 bases; bases with no gene match: 5. CDR3 bases: TGTGCCAGCAGTCCGGGGGACAGGGGAACTGAAGCTTTCTTT. Encoded protein: CASSPGDRGTEAFF.

This clonotype was counted a few times. The chain employs TRBV29-1 and TRBJ2-2; D remains ambiguous. Germline-derived CDR1 and CDR2 are SQVTM and ANQGSEA. V shed 1 base and J shed 5 bases, with 5 bases lying between them. The CDR3 extends over 12 amino acids. Here the CDR3 reads CSVEVRTGELFF. The CDR3 DNA follows: TGCAGCGTTGAAGTCCGAACCGGGGAGCTGTTTTTT.

The chain links TRBV20-1 to TRBJ2-2, with no clear D. From germline, CDR1 is DFQATT and CDR2 SNEGSKA (reference sequence). The length of the CDR3 is 15 residues. Trimming took 6 bases from V and 0 from J, leaving 14 bases between them. The DNA for the CDR3 is TGCAGTGCGCACAAGGCAGGATCGAACACCGGGGAGCTGTTTTTT. Its translation is CSAHKAGSNTGELFF.

On this clonotype: This clone may be a read error of a much larger clone one base away. The rearrangement links TRBV2 to TRBJ2-5, with TRBD2 matching over 8 bases. The CDR3 is made up of 17 amino acids. Germline CDR1 is SNHLY and CDR2 is FYNNEI. The CDR3 protein is CVSRRTTGTRIAETQYF. CDR3 sequence (DNA): TGTGTCAGCAGACGTACGACCGGGACTAGGATAGCGGAGACCCAGTACTTC.

In its sample, this clonotype was seen many times. The chain is built from TRBV6-2 or TRBV6-3 and TRBJ1-6; D is ambiguous. V shed 8 bases and J shed 13 bases, with 12 bases lying between them. This CDR3 region has 11 residues. CDR1 and CDR2 from the germline V gene are MNHEY and SVGEGT. CDR3 sequence: CASAQYGPLHF. The CDR3 DNA is TGTGCCAGCGCCCAGTACGGGCCCCTCCACTTT.

This clonotype was detected a few times. The rearrangement links TRBV9 to TRBJ1-1; perhaps TRBD1 as D (5 bases). Trimming took 4 bases from V and 4 from J, leaving 23 bases between them. Per germline, CDR1 SGDLS and CDR2 YYNGEE. This CDR3 has 17 amino acids. The CDR3 sequence: CASSPPFGGVRGTEAFF. CDR3 DNA sequence: TGTGCCAGCAGCCCCCCCTTTGGGGGTGTGAGGGGCACTGAAGCTTTCTTT.

This clonotype has a handful of counts. V and J are TRBV6-6 and TRBJ2-4; no clear D. Germline assignment: CDR1 MNHNY and CDR2 SVGAGI (reference sequence). V was cut by 0 bases and J by 11 bases, with 20 bases left in between. The CDR3 is 16 residues long. CDR3 sequence (DNA): TGTGCCAGCAGTTACTCGGCGGCGGAAGGTAGAGGTCTTCAGTACTTC. As protein: CASSYSAAEGRGLQYF.

The chain links TRBV20-1 to TRBJ1-2; D perhaps matches TRBD1 (6 bases). The CDR3 runs 12 residues. Looked up from germline, CDR1 is DFQATT and CDR2 is SNEGSKA (reference sequence). The V end was cut by 6 bases, the J end by 4 bases, with 12 bases between. CDR3 loop: CSAQDSSYGYTF. CDR3 bases: TGCAGTGCCCAGGACAGCTCCTATGGCTACACCTTC.

In this sample, this clonotype turned up a few times. The rearrangement links TRBV19 to TRBJ1-1, with D possibly being TRBD1 (5 bases). The V end lost 5 bases, the J end lost 2 bases, and 12 bases lay between the germline ends. CDR1 is LNHDA and CDR2 is SQIVND in the germline V gene (reference sequence). The CDR3 consists of 14 residues. CDR3 in amino acids: CASSPDKSNTEAFF. The CDR3 DNA follows: TGTGCCAGTAGTCCGGACAAGTCTAACACTGAAGCTTTCTTT.

Only a few counts were recorded for this clonotype. The chain joins TRBV4-3 to TRBJ2-7, with D possibly being TRBD2 (6 bases). There are 13 residues in the CDR3. The V end lost 0 bases, the J end lost 5 bases, and 8 bases lay between the germline ends. Germline assignment: CDR1 LGHNA and CDR2 YSLEER. DNA for the CDR3: TGCGCCAGCAGCCAAGAGAGGAGGGACGAGCAGTACTTC. It codes for CASSQERRDEQYF.

This clonotype came up many times. The gene calls are TRBV28 and TRBJ1-1; D is undetermined. Per germline, CDR1 MDHEN and CDR2 SYDVKM. V lost 2 bases to trimming and J lost 1 base, with 17 bases between them. The CDR3 sequence is 17 residues long. The CDR3 region has the DNA TGTGCCAGCAGTTTACAGAAGACCCGGCTAGCGAACACTGAAGCTTTCTTT. It specifies CASSLQKTRLANTEAFF.

This clonotype was observed many times. The rearrangement uses TRBV6-5 and TRBJ2-7; TRBD2 is a possible D gene (6 bases). This CDR3 has 16 residues. Trimming removed 3 bases from V and 3 bases from J, with 18 bases in between. Germline V CDR1 and CDR2: MNHEY, SVGAGI. This chain's CDR3 is CASSYSTRDTYYEQYF. The CDR3 region has the DNA TGTGCCAGCAGTTATTCTACGCGGGATACCTACTACGAGCAGTACTTC.

Details on this clonotype: A much bigger clone sits one base away, suggesting this may be a read error. J is TRBJ2-5 and V is TRBV2; the D is unclear. Trimming removed 3 bases from V and 5 bases from J, with 7 bases in between. CDR1 is SNHLY and CDR2 is FYNNEI in the germline V gene. This CDR3 comprises 12 residues. The chain's CDR3 is CASSDPEETQYF. CDR3 sequence (DNA): TGTGCCAGCAGTGATCCCGAGGAGACCCAGTACTTC.

This clonotype was seen a handful of times. CDR3 region: CASSALQGETGELFF. The CDR3 DNA reads TGTGCCAGCAGTGCGTTACAGGGGGAGACCGGGGAGCTGTTTTTT. The V gene is TRBV6-1, the J gene TRBJ2-2; 8 nucleotides line up with TRBD1. Trimming at V came to 4 bases and at J to 5 bases, leaving 6 bases not matched to a gene. The germline V gene encodes CDR1 MNHNS and CDR2 SASEGT. There are 15 residues in the CDR3.

Ten or more counts support this clonotype. The J gene is TRBJ2-5, the V gene TRBV12-3 or TRBV12-4; D possibly matches TRBD1 or TRBD2 (5 bases each). The V and J ends lost 6 bases and 0 bases respectively, with 8 bases between them. The CDR3 runs to 13 residues. CDR3 in DNA: TGTGCCAGCAGCCTGGGGGACCAAGAGACCCAGTACTTC. Its translation is CASSLGDQETQYF.

The rearrangement links TRBV19 to TRBJ2-7; D uncertain. Germline CDR1 and CDR2: LNHDA and SQIVND (reference sequence). The CDR3 length is 15 residues. Trimming left V 4 bases short and J 3 bases short, with 16 bases between. CDR3 bases: TGTGCCAGTAGTACAAGCGCCGCGCCGGACTACGAGCAGTACTTC. Translation gives CASSTSAAPDYEQYF.

This clonotype was observed many times. V usage is TRBV28 and J usage is TRBJ2-7; 9 nucleotides agree with TRBD1. V shed 6 bases, J shed 2 bases, and the junction held 8 bases outside the gene matches. This CDR3 is 15 amino acids long. Germline CDR1 is MDHEN and CDR2 is SYDVKM. DNA for the CDR3: TGTGCCAGCAGGGGTCGACAGGGGGGAACCTACGAGCAGTACTTC. Residues: CASRGRQGGTYEQYF. Filled out from reference TRBV28 and TRBJ2-7, the complete variable domain reads DVKVTQSSRYLVKRTGEKVFLECVQDMDHENMFWYRQDPGLGLRLIYFSYDVKMKEKGDIPEGYSVSREKKERFSLILESASTNQTSMYLCASRGRQGGTYEQYFGPGTRLTVT.

This sequence joins TRBV20-1 and TRBJ2-7, with a possible D match to TRBD2 (6 bases). CDR3 length: 13 residues. V was clipped by 6 bases and J by 2 bases, with 14 bases between them. The V gene's germline CDR1 is DFQATT and CDR2 SNEGSKA (reference sequence). The CDR3 DNA reads as TGCAGTGCGAACACCGGGAGCACCTACGAGCAGTACTTC. Amino acid sequence: CSANTGSTYEQYF.